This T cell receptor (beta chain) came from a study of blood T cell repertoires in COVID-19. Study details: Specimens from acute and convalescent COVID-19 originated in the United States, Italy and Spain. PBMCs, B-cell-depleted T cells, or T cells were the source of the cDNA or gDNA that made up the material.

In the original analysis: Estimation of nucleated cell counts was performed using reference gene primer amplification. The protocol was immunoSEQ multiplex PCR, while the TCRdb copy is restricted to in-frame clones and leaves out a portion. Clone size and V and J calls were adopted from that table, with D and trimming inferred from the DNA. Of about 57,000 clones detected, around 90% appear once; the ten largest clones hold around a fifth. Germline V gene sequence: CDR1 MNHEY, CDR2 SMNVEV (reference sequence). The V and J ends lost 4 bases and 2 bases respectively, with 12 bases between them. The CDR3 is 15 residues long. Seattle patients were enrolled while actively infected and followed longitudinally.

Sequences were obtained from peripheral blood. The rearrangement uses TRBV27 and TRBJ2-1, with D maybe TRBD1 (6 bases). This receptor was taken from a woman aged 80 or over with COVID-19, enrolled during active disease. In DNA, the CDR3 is TGTGCCAGCAGTTCTCGGAAGGGGGCCTACAATGAGCAGTTCTTC. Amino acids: CASSSRKGAYNEQFF.